These 20 T cell receptor beta chains came from one sample sequenced in a study of shared T cell receptors in the human thymus. Measured with immunoSEQ multiplex PCR; TCRdb has only the in-frame clones, and not every one. This table has about 400,000 clones, approximately 95% appearing once. The sequenced sample was thymocytes. These receptors originate from a human donor.

The count of this clone is one. The V call is TRBV4-2, the J call TRBJ1-2; D gene ambiguous. The CDR3 runs to 14 residues. V shed 0 bases and J shed 6 bases, with 11 bases lying between them. Germline loops: CDR1 LGHNA, CDR2 YNFKEQ. The CDR3 reads CASSQDEGGNGYTF. In DNA, the CDR3 is TGTGCCAGCAGCCAAGACGAGGGAGGGAATGGCTACACCTTC.

This chain uses TRBV27 with TRBJ1-1; possible D gene TRBD1, 6 bases. The CDR3 is 18 residues long. Germline values: CDR1 MNHEY, CDR2 SMNVEV (reference sequence). Trimming cost V 4 bases and J 3 bases, with 24 bases left between them. The CDR3: CASSSCPWDTIGDTEAFF. As DNA, the CDR3 is TGTGCCAGCAGTTCATGTCCCTGGGACACCATAGGGGACACTGAAGCTTTCTTT.

The chain links TRBV28 to TRBJ1-4; D might be TRBD1 (5 bases). Germline V CDR1 and CDR2: MDHEN, SYDVKM. The CDR3 spans 15 residues. V dropped 3 bases and J dropped 0 bases, with 8 bases sitting between them. CDR3 DNA: TGTGCCAGCAGTTTTCGGGGCCCAACTAATGAAAAACTGTTTTTT. Encoded protein: CASSFRGPTNEKLFF.

This rearrangement joins TRBV27 to TRBJ1-6; D is undetermined. CDR1 is MNHEY and CDR2 is SMNVEV in the germline V gene (reference sequence). This CDR3 is built from 12 residues. V was clipped by 5 bases and J by 5 bases, with 4 bases between them. In DNA form, the CDR3 reads TGTGCCAGCAGTCGCAATAATTCACCCCTCCACTTT. Translating gives CASSRNNSPLHF.

Remarks on this clone: Other nucleotide sequences from this sample produce the same CDR3. The chain links TRBV10-3 to TRBJ2-1; the D is unclear. Germline V lookup: CDR1 ENHRY, CDR2 SYGVKD. The V end lost 4 bases, the J end lost 3 bases, and 10 bases lay between the germline ends. The CDR3 length is 14 residues. CDR3 loop: CAISGGLSYNEQFF. The CDR3 nucleotides read TGTGCCATCAGTGGGGGATTGAGCTACAATGAGCAGTTCTTC.

This chain uses TRBV25-1 with TRBJ1-1, with D possibly TRBD1 on 6 matching bases. CDR3 length equals 15 residues. Per the germline V gene, CDR1 is MGHDK and CDR2 is SYGVNS. V gave up 2 bases and J gave up 4 bases, with 14 bases separating them. The DNA for the CDR3 is TGTGCCAGCAGTGAACTGGGGGGCAAAAGCACTGAAGCTTTCTTT. It specifies CASSELGGKSTEAFF.

This CDR3 reads CASSLVYGRGYGYTF. The CDR3 coding sequence is TGTGCCAGCAGCTTGGTGTACGGCAGGGGCTATGGCTACACCTTC. This chain links TRBV5-8 with TRBJ1-2; maybe TRBD1 (6 bases). Trimming removed 0 bases from V and 4 bases from J, with 13 bases in between. The CDR3 is 15 residues long. Germline CDR1 is SGHTS and CDR2 is YDEGEE.

CDR3 loop: CASKAGQGHHAGFTYEQYF. The CDR3 nucleotides are TGTGCCAGCAAAGCGGGACAGGGGCATCATGCGGGATTTACCTACGAGCAGTACTTC. This chain uses TRBV27 with TRBJ2-7; 10 nucleotides match TRBD1. With 7 bases clipped from V and 2 bases from J, the junction kept 20 bases outside the gene matches. The germline gives CDR1 MNHEY, CDR2 SMNVEV (reference sequence). The CDR3 extends over 19 amino acids.

This clone was seen just once. The J gene is TRBJ2-7, the V gene TRBV27; no firm D call. The CDR3 has 15 residues. Germline lookup yields CDR1 MNHEY and CDR2 SMNVEV (reference sequence). Trimming took 6 bases from V and 0 from J, leaving 15 bases between them. This chain's CDR3 is CASRASATPSYEQYF. The CDR3 DNA is TGTGCCAGCAGGGCTTCGGCCACCCCCTCCTACGAGCAGTACTTC.

Only one count was recorded for this clone. One junction end disagrees with the germline gene, perhaps due to a read error. The chain links TRBV7-7 to TRBJ2-5; D may be TRBD1 or TRBD2 (5 bases each). Germline CDR1 is SSHAT and CDR2 is FNYEAQ (reference sequence). The CDR3 spans 15 residues. In DNA form, the CDR3 reads TGTGCTAGCAGCTTACTCCAGGGTTGGGGGGAGACCCAGTACTTC. Its translation is CASSLLQGWGETQYF.

The chain's CDR3 is CASSARDSNIQYF. The CDR3 DNA follows: TGTGCCAGCAGCGCCAGGGACTCAAACATTCAGTACTTC. V and J are TRBV9 and TRBJ2-4; possible D gene TRBD2, 6 bases. The CDR3 consists of 13 residues. Germline CDR1 SGDLS, CDR2 YYNGEE. V lost 3 bases and J 6 bases, leaving 10 bases between the germline ends.

V is TRBV11-3 and J is TRBJ2-1; 11 bases fit TRBD2. The CDR3 is 14 amino acids. Germline trimming cut 3 bases from V and 7 bases from J; bases unmatched to any gene: 2. The V gene's germline CDR1 is SGHNT and CDR2 YENEEA. CDR3 bases: TGTGCCAGCAGCTTGTCTAGCGGGAGGAATGAGCAGTTCTTC. Translation gives CASSLSSGRNEQFF.

The genes are TRBV4-1 and TRBJ2-1; the match to TRBD1 covers 8 bases. Per germline, CDR1 MGHRA and CDR2 YSYEKL. V lost 0 bases to trimming and J lost 2 bases; unmatched junction nucleotides: 6. The CDR3 is made up of 17 amino acids. The CDR3 loop reads CASSQDNGQGPYNEQFF. The CDR3, as DNA: TGCGCCAGCAGCCAAGATAATGGACAGGGCCCCTACAATGAGCAGTTCTTC.

The chain couples TRBV28 to TRBJ2-5; a possible D gene is TRBD2 (6 bases). Germline V gene lookup returns CDR1 MDHEN and CDR2 SYDVKM. V shed 3 bases and J shed 5 bases, with 25 bases lying between them. The CDR3 covers 18 residues. The CDR3 here is CASSFLFSRGKIRETQYF. Here the CDR3 DNA reads TGTGCCAGCAGTTTTCTTTTCAGCCGCGGGAAGATTCGGGAGACCCAGTACTTC.

The chain has TRBV19 and TRBJ2-3; D possibly matches TRBD1 or TRBD2 (6 bases each). Germline V gene data show CDR1 as LNHDA and CDR2 as SQIVND (reference sequence). This CDR3 spans 14 amino acids. Trimming stripped 5 bases from V and 5 bases from J, with 14 bases between. The CDR3 nucleotides are TGTGCCAGTAGTGTAGGGGGGCCCTTAGATACGCAGTATTTT. This translates into CASSVGGPLDTQYF.

The chain joins TRBV10-3 to TRBJ2-1; D remains ambiguous. With 0 bases removed from V and 3 bases from J, the gap between germline ends came to 15 bases. The germline V gene encodes CDR1 ENHRY and CDR2 SYGVKD. This CDR3 comprises 17 residues. CDR3 coding DNA: TGTGCCATCAGTGAGTCTAAAAGGTCCCTCTACTACAATGAGCAGTTCTTC. It encodes CAISESKRSLYYNEQFF.

The chain is built from TRBV19 and TRBJ2-7; 8 positions agree with TRBD1. The CDR3 is 13 residues long. Germline V gives CDR1 LNHDA, CDR2 SQIVND (reference sequence). V was pared by 6 bases and J by 3 bases, with 4 bases of the junction left unmatched. CDR3 residues: CASRRDRNYEQYF. The CDR3 nucleotides read TGTGCCAGTAGGCGGGACAGGAACTACGAGCAGTACTTC.

The chain combines TRBV11-3 with TRBJ1-2; D perhaps matches TRBD1 (5 bases). The CDR3 contains 15 residues. V was shortened by 3 bases and J by 2 bases, with 13 bases between the two germline ends. CDR1 is SGHNT and CDR2 is YENEEA in the germline V gene. CDR3 amino acids: CASSLTRGANYGYTF. The CDR3, as DNA: TGTGCCAGCAGCTTGACACGAGGGGCCAACTATGGCTACACCTTC.

J is TRBJ2-5 and V is TRBV14; D is uncertain. This CDR3 region has 13 residues. V lost 1 base and J 7 bases, leaving 10 bases between the germline ends. Germline lookup yields CDR1 SGHDN and CDR2 FVKESK. CDR3 in amino acids: CASSQASDWTQYF. The CDR3 region has the DNA TGTGCCAGCAGCCAAGCGAGCGACTGGACCCAGTACTTC.

This clone came up once. The chain combines TRBV28 with TRBJ1-2, with TRBD1 as a possible D gene (6 bases). This CDR3 contains 13 residues. Trimming removed 7 bases at V and 8 bases at J, with 17 bases between. CDR1 and CDR2 from the germline V gene are MDHEN and SYDVKM. CDR3 nucleotides: TGTGCCAGCACTCCCGCAGAGGGGGAAGGCTACACCTTC. It yields the protein CASTPAEGEGYTF.